This TCR beta chain is drawn from a study of T cell responses to AZD1222 COVID-19 vaccine. Study observations and caveats: Regions 160-218 and 743-854 dominated among vaccine-associated CD4 TCRs spanning spike. The peak T cell response came first, and repertoires were sampled only after it. Donor demographics were predominantly white British with a female majority; clonal diversity may be underestimated. Just a handful of people given AZD1222 tested seropositive at baseline.

Germline V lookup: CDR1 SGHTA, CDR2 FQGNSA. The CDR3 contains 16 residues. Between the trimmed V and J ends, which lost 2 bases and 6 bases, there was a span of 19 bases. About this clone: What it recognizes is unknown.

Profiling relied on immunoSEQ multiplex PCR, and the TCRdb table lists in-frame clones only, not all of them. This repertoire shows about 86,000 clones, 88% found once; its top ten account for 9% to 13%. The receptor was derived from an adult who received the AZD1222 COVID-19 vaccine. The material was peripheral blood, obtained 28 days after the second AZD1222 dose. The V and J genes are TRBV7-2 and TRBJ1-2; D is unclear. CDR3 residues: CASSLPLGRLGDGYTF. The CDR3 nucleotides are TGTGCCAGCAGCTTACCTCTCGGCAGGCTTGGGGATGGCTACACCTTC.